Presented here are 28 T cell receptor beta chains from one specimen sequenced in a study of metastatic and nonmetastatic thyroid tumors. Patients had received no treatment of any kind before thyroid surgery. TCRdb reassembled clones from the PCR reads with MiXCR. The sample shows some 31,000 clones, roughly a fifth of them seen only once. Material for sequencing was blood. These receptors were obtained from a female donor with papillary thyroid cancer or a benign thyroid nodule (not recorded which). Some clones in this sample may be carry-over from other donors' samples.

In its sample, this clone was seen many times. The V call is TRBV6-4, the J call TRBJ1-1; D may be TRBD1 (6 bases). The germline CDR1 and CDR2 sequences are MRHNA and SNTAGT. The CDR3 covers 14 residues. V lost 6 bases, J lost 4 bases, and 15 bases lay in between. The CDR3 DNA reads TGTGCCAGCAGAGAAACAGGGTCGGGCACTGAAGCTTTCTTT. Translation: CASRETGSGTEAFF.

At least ten counts were recorded for this clone. As DNA, the CDR3 is TGTGCCAGCAGCCGAGGACTAGCGGGGGACTCCTACGAGCAGTACTTC. Translation gives CASSRGLAGDSYEQYF. The chain employs TRBV5-4 and TRBJ2-7; 13 bases line up with TRBD2. Germline lookup yields CDR1 SGHNT and CDR2 YYREEE (reference sequence). The V gene end was trimmed by 4 bases and the J gene end by 0 bases; junction bases not matched to a gene: 4. The CDR3 has 16 residues.

The rearrangement joins TRBV20-1 to TRBJ1-2; TRBD1 matches at 7 bases. Germline loops: CDR1 DFQATT, CDR2 SNEGSKA (reference sequence). The V and J ends lost 6 bases and 6 bases, in that order; junction bases with no gene match: 13. The CDR3 is 14 residues long. The DNA for the CDR3 is TGCAGTGCCCGGTCGGGAGACAGGGAGGATGGCTACACCTTC. As protein: CSARSGDREDGYTF.

This clone was detected ten times or more. V and J are TRBV4-1 and TRBJ2-1, with 14 bases that match TRBD2. The germline gives CDR1 MGHRA, CDR2 YSYEKL. The CDR3 sequence is 16 residues long. The V segment lost 5 bases and the J segment 2 bases; nucleotides outside the gene matches: 2. The CDR3 sequence is CASSTGLAGAYNEQFF. Here the CDR3 DNA reads TGCGCCAGCAGCACGGGACTAGCGGGGGCCTACAATGAGCAGTTCTTC.

In its sample, this clone was seen many times. This sequence joins TRBV18 and TRBJ2-7; 8 bases are a match to TRBD2. CDR3 length: 14 amino acids. After removal of 6 bases from V and 5 bases from J, the junction contained 9 bases not matched to a gene. Per germline, CDR1 KGHSH and CDR2 LQKENI. CDR3 sequence: CASSPTRAGDEQYF. CDR3 in DNA: TGTGCCAGCTCGCCCACCCGAGCGGGGGACGAGCAGTACTTC.

The V gene is TRBV5-4, the J gene TRBJ2-7; a weak D match, TRBD2 (6 bases). V lost 4 bases, J lost 2 bases, and 13 bases lay in between. Germline loops: CDR1 SGHNT, CDR2 YYREEE (reference sequence). This CDR3 is 14 amino acids long. The CDR3 DNA follows: TGTGCCAGCAGCGGAGAGGCGGGGACCTACGAGCAGTACTTC. As protein: CASSGEAGTYEQYF.

By sample share, this clone is medium-sized. Other nucleotide sequences from this sample produce the same CDR3. The chain carries TRBV6-5 and TRBJ1-2; D unresolved. V lost 0 bases and J lost 4, with 3 bases in between. Germline loops: CDR1 MNHEY, CDR2 SVGAGI. The CDR3 covers 12 residues. CDR3 protein: CASSYSGYGYTF. In DNA form, the CDR3 reads TGTGCCAGCAGTTACTCGGGCTATGGCTACACCTTC.

This clone has at least ten counts. The CDR3 DNA reads as TGCGCCAGCAGCTTGGGGTCCTCAGGGACTAATGAAAAACTGTTTTTT. The encoded protein is CASSLGSSGTNEKLFF. The rearrangement joins TRBV5-1 to TRBJ1-4, with a tentative D call TRBD1 (5 bases). CDR3 size: 16 residues. Germline lookup yields CDR1 SGHRS and CDR2 YFSETQ. V was shortened by 0 bases and J by 2 bases, with 11 bases between the two germline ends. The whole variable domain, filled in from reference TRBV5-1 and TRBJ1-4, reads KAGVTQTPRYLIKTRGQQVTLSCSPISGHRSVSWYQQTPGQGLQFLFEYFSETQRNKGNFPGRFSGRQFSNSRSEMNVSTLELGDSALYLCASSLGSSGTNEKLFFGSGTQLSVL.

This clone was observed a few times. The CDR3 sequence is CASRTRDSPYGYTF. The CDR3 DNA reads TGTGCCAGCAGGACCCGAGACAGCCCCTATGGCTACACCTTC. This chain joins TRBV6-1 and TRBJ1-2, with D perhaps matching TRBD1 (5 bases). Germline lookup yields CDR1 MNHNS and CDR2 SASEGT. The ends were cut back, 6 bases at V and 4 bases at J, with 15 bases in the middle. The CDR3 contains 14 residues.

The sample holds many counts of this clone. The chain links TRBV18 to TRBJ2-7, with TRBD1 matching over 7 bases. The CDR3 loop spans 14 amino acids. The ends lost 3 bases at V and 2 bases at J; junction bases unmatched: 4. Germline CDR1 reads KGHSH; CDR2 reads LQKENI. The CDR3 region has the DNA TGTGCCAGCTCACCCCAGGGACAGACCTACGAGCAGTACTTC. Its protein is CASSPQGQTYEQYF.

In its sample, this clone was seen a few times. This chain links TRBV6-1 with TRBJ2-1, with 13 nucleotides matching TRBD2. J was trimmed by 10 bases and V by 5 bases; bases with no gene match: 8. Germline lookup yields CDR1 MNHNS and CDR2 SASEGT. The CDR3 contains 15 residues. The chain's CDR3 is CASSQLAGGPNEQFF. The CDR3 DNA is TGTGCCAGCAGTCAACTAGCGGGGGGGCCCAACGAGCAGTTCTTC.

This clone showed up many times. The V gene is TRBV9, the J gene TRBJ1-3; the D is unclear. V was trimmed by 0 bases and J by 2 bases, leaving 6 bases between them. This CDR3 contains 14 residues. Looked up from germline, CDR1 is SGDLS and CDR2 is YYNGEE. The CDR3 DNA is TGTGCCAGCAGCGTAGCGGGAGCTGGAAACACCATATATTTT. Its translation is CASSVAGAGNTIYF. Full variable domain (missing parts from reference TRBV9 and TRBJ1-3): DSGVTQTPKHLITATGQRVTLRCSPRSGDLSVYWYQQSLDQGLQFLIQYYNGEERAKGNILERFSAQQFPDLHSELNLSSLELGDSALYFCASSVAGAGNTIYFGEGSWLTVV.

The genes are TRBV20-1 and TRBJ2-7, with 12 bases lining up with TRBD2. V was pared by 4 bases and J by 4 bases, with 11 bases of the junction left unmatched. Per the germline V gene, CDR1 is DFQATT and CDR2 is SNEGSKA (reference sequence). The CDR3 is made up of 16 amino acids. CDR3 nucleotide sequence: TGCAGTGCTATGGGGCTAGCGGGAGGGCCTGGTTACGAGCAGTACTTC. Amino acids: CSAMGLAGGPGYEQYF.

This clone turned up a few times. This chain connects TRBV28 to TRBJ2-7; the D is unclear. V lost 6 bases and J lost 1, with 7 bases in between. This CDR3 spans 12 amino acids. The germline V gene has CDR1 MDHEN and CDR2 SYDVKM. CDR3 region: CASRAGSYEQYF. CDR3 bases: TGTGCCAGCAGGGCCGGTTCCTACGAGCAGTACTTC.

This clone was recorded at least ten times. V is TRBV4-3 and J is TRBJ2-7, with D possibly TRBD2 on 6 matching bases. The V and J ends lost 2 bases and 1 base respectively, with 18 bases between them. Germline V lookup: CDR1 LGHNA, CDR2 YSLEER. The CDR3 contains 17 residues. CDR3 region: CASSQYQVVGGSYEQYF. CDR3 coding DNA: TGCGCCAGCAGCCAATATCAGGTTGTTGGGGGGTCCTACGAGCAGTACTTC.

In regard to this clone: The junction shows a germline mismatch at one end, possibly a read error. CDR3 protein: CASGFGAGGNSHLHF. CDR3 DNA sequence: TGTGCTAGTGGTTTTGGGGCAGGGGGAAATTCACACCTCCACTTT. This chain joins TRBV12-5 and TRBJ1-6; 7 bases are a match to TRBD1. Germline V lookup: CDR1 LGHNT, CDR2 FRNRAP. The CDR3 is 15 amino acids. Variable domain in full (rest from reference TRBV12-5 and TRBJ1-6): DARVTQTPRHKVTEMGQEVTMRCQPILGHNTVFWYRQTMMQGLELLAYFRNRAPLDDSGMPKDRFSAEMPDATLATLKIQPSEPRDSAVYFCASGFGAGGNSHLHFGNGTRLTVT.

A note on this clone: The same CDR3 also results from other DNA sequences found in this sample. V and J are TRBV4-1 and TRBJ1-5, with TRBD1 matching over 9 bases. With V trimmed by 1 base and J by 5 bases, 3 bases remained unmatched. Germline V gene data show CDR1 as MGHRA and CDR2 as YSYEKL. This CDR3 spans 15 amino acids. The DNA of the CDR3 is TGCGCCAGCAGCCAAGCAGACAGGGGGTATCAGCCCCAGCATTTT. Protein sequence: CASSQADRGYQPQHF.

Within the sample, this clone is medium-sized (0.01 to 0.1%). The chain links TRBV6-2 or TRBV6-3 to TRBJ2-7, with 10 bases lining up with TRBD1. CDR3 length: 14 amino acids. J lost 6 bases, V lost 4 bases, and 6 bases had no gene match. Per germline, CDR1 MNHEY and CDR2 SVGEGT. The DNA for the CDR3 is TGTGCCAGCAGTTCGGGACAGGGGAGTTCCGAGCAGTACTTC. Translated, it gives CASSSGQGSSEQYF.

V gene TRBV27 combines with J gene TRBJ2-7, with D perhaps being TRBD1 or TRBD2 (5 bases each). Trimming removed 3 bases at V and 2 bases at J, with 11 bases between. The CDR3 is made up of 14 amino acids. Germline loops: CDR1 MNHEY, CDR2 SMNVEV (reference sequence). This CDR3 is CASSLGDGAYEQYF. CDR3 nucleotide sequence: TGTGCCAGCAGTTTGGGGGACGGAGCCTACGAGCAGTACTTC.

This clone was picked up many times. The gene calls are TRBV5-4 and TRBJ2-4; the match to TRBD1 covers 7 bases. This CDR3 is 17 amino acids long. V shed 1 base and J 1 base; nucleotides not matched to a gene: 8. CDR1 is SGHNT, CDR2 YYREEE, per germline (reference sequence). The CDR3 DNA is TGTGCCAGCAGCTTGACAGGGGTCGGCTGGGCCAAAAACATTCAGTACTTC. Translation gives CASSLTGVGWAKNIQYF. Full variable domain (missing parts from reference TRBV5-4 and TRBJ2-4): ETGVTQSPTHLIKTRGQQVTLRCSSQSGHNTVSWYQQALGQGPQFIFQYYREEENGRGNFPPRFSGLQFPNYSSELNVNALELDDSALYLCASSLTGVGWAKNIQYFGAGTRLSVL.

This clone is classed as medium-sized (0.01 to 0.1%). The chain has TRBV7-9 and TRBJ2-7; no clear D. CDR3 length: 12 amino acids. The ends were cut back, 1 base at V and 5 bases at J, with 6 bases in the middle. Germline assignment: CDR1 SEHNR and CDR2 FQNEAQ (reference sequence). CDR3 amino acids: CASSLGQNEQYF. DNA for the CDR3: TGTGCCAGCAGCTTAGGTCAGAACGAGCAGTACTTC.

This clone was observed a few times. The chain links TRBV6-1 to TRBJ2-3; D uncertain. The V end was cut by 7 bases, the J end by 0 bases, with 11 bases between. Germline loops: CDR1 MNHNS, CDR2 SASEGT. The CDR3 spans 14 residues. CDR3 coding DNA: TGTGCCAGCACTTCCGGTGGAAGCACAGATACGCAGTATTTT. Translating gives CASTSGGSTDTQYF.

This clone has a count of ten or more. The V call is TRBV19, the J call TRBJ2-3; TRBD1 matches 9 bases. CDR1 and CDR2 (germline): LNHDA, SQIVND (reference sequence). This CDR3 is built from 15 residues. J was trimmed by 3 bases and V by 3 bases; bases with no gene match: 4. The CDR3 DNA reads as TGTGCCAGTAGTATGGGGGACAGGGAAACAGATACGCAGTATTTT. Translation gives CASSMGDRETDTQYF. Together with reference TRBV19 and TRBJ2-3, the CDR3 gives the full variable domain: DGGITQSPKYLFRKEGQNVTLSCEQNLNHDAMYWYRQDPGQGLRLIYYSQIVNDFQKGDIAEGYSVSREKKESFPLTVTSAQKNPTAFYLCASSMGDRETDTQYFGPGTRLTVL.

The chain couples TRBV5-5 to TRBJ2-3; the match to TRBD1 covers 8 bases. The CDR3 contains 15 residues. Unmatched junction bases numbered 5, after V lost 2 bases and J lost 3 bases. In germline, CDR1 is SGHKS, CDR2 YYEKEE (reference sequence). The DNA of the CDR3 is TGTGCCAGCAGCTTTATTGGACAGGGAACAGATACGCAGTATTTT. Residues: CASSFIGQGTDTQYF.

This clone has ten or more counts. The V gene is TRBV29-1, the J gene TRBJ1-1, with 7 bases lining up with TRBD1. The CDR3 sequence is 13 residues long. Germline CDR1 and CDR2: SQVTM and ANQGSEA. V shed 6 bases, J shed 5 bases, and the junction held 9 bases outside the gene matches. For the CDR3, the DNA is TGCAGCGTCCATGGAACAGGGGATACTGAAGCTTTCTTT. Translating it yields CSVHGTGDTEAFF.

This clone was detected many times. The rearrangement uses TRBV18 and TRBJ2-1; perhaps TRBD1 as D (6 bases). From germline, CDR1 is KGHSH and CDR2 LQKENI. V lost 4 bases and J 14 bases, leaving 21 bases between the germline ends. This CDR3 is 14 amino acids long. The CDR3 DNA reads TGTGCCAGCTCACTAAGGGACACGGTCGGTGTGGAGTTCTTC. This encodes CASSLRDTVGVEFF.

There are many counts of this clone. The J gene is TRBJ2-3, the V gene TRBV20-1; TRBD2 matches 12 bases. V dropped 4 bases and J dropped 1; count of bases not matched to a gene: 9. Germline V CDR1 and CDR2: DFQATT, SNEGSKA (reference sequence). This CDR3 spans 17 amino acids. CDR3 residues: CSAIMLAGGPGTDTQYF. The CDR3 coding sequence is TGCAGTGCTATTATGCTAGCGGGGGGGCCGGGCACAGATACGCAGTATTTT.

This clone was seen a handful of times. V is TRBV6-2 or TRBV6-3 and J is TRBJ1-5; TRBD1 might be the D (6 bases). The CDR3 spans 14 residues. The germline V and J ends were trimmed by 8 bases and 10 bases, with 21 bases remaining between them. Germline V gene lookup returns CDR1 MNHEY and CDR2 SVGEGT. CDR3 nucleotide sequence: TGTGCCAGCGTTCGGGGAGGGGGGATCCATCCCCAGCATTTT. Translating it yields CASVRGGGIHPQHF.